The 10 T cell receptor beta chains below were found in one sample sequenced in a study of T cell responses to AZD1222 COVID-19 vaccine. Sequencing was performed with immunoSEQ multiplex PCR; in TCRdb, only in-frame clones are kept and a portion is missing. The sample lists 100,000 or so clones; about 86% were seen once. Sample: peripheral blood, taken 28 days after the second AZD1222 dose. These receptors came from an adult who received the AZD1222 COVID-19 vaccine.

The chain recombines TRBV28 with TRBJ2-1; 10 bases are shared with TRBD1. The length of the CDR3 is 15 residues. With V trimmed by 7 bases and J by 8 bases, 11 bases remained unmatched. Germline CDR1 and CDR2: MDHEN and SYDVKM. The CDR3 spells CASNTARQGADEQFF. The CDR3 DNA sequence: TGTGCCAGCAATACGGCCCGACAGGGGGCCGATGAGCAGTTCTTC.

DNA for the CDR3: TGCGCCAGCAGCCAACGGGACAGGGGGAGCAATCAGCCCCAGCATTTT. Translated, it gives CASSQRDRGSNQPQHF. The V and J genes are TRBV4-1 and TRBJ1-5; 11 positions agree with TRBD1. Trimming at V came to 2 bases and at J to 1 base, leaving 1 base not matched to a gene. This CDR3 region has 16 residues. Germline CDR1 reads MGHRA; CDR2 reads YSYEKL.

This clone is a singleton in its sample. The rearrangement joins TRBV28 to TRBJ2-7; 10 nucleotides match TRBD1. The V and J ends lost 5 bases and 4 bases, in that order; junction bases with no gene match: 5. The CDR3 runs 14 residues. CDR1 and CDR2 from the germline V gene are MDHEN and SYDVKM. The DNA of the CDR3 is TGTGCCAGCAGTCTTCCGGGACAGGGGTACGAGCAGTACTTC. Translation gives CASSLPGQGYEQYF.

The chain has TRBV7-2 and TRBJ1-2; D unresolved. Germline CDR1 SGHTA, CDR2 FQGNSA. Trimming cost V 5 bases and J 5 bases, with 9 bases left between them. This CDR3 is built from 12 residues. For the CDR3, the DNA is TGTGCCAGCAGCCCTCAGGCTTATGGCTACACCTTC. It encodes CASSPQAYGYTF. The variable domain in full, completed from reference TRBV7-2 and TRBJ1-2, reads GAGVSQSPSNKVTEKGKDVELRCDPISGHTALYWYRQSLGQGLEFLIYFQGNSAPDKSGLPSDRFSAERTGGSVSTLTIQRTQQEDSAVYLCASSPQAYGYTFGSGTRLTVV.

This sequence joins TRBV28 and TRBJ1-3; the D is unclear. V lost 6 bases, J lost 0 bases, and 9 bases lay in between. The CDR3 length is 14 residues. CDR1 is MDHEN, CDR2 SYDVKM, per germline. The DNA of the CDR3 is TGTGCCAGCAGAACCGGGAGCTCTGGAAACACCATATATTTT. This sequence encodes CASRTGSSGNTIYF.

The rearrangement uses TRBV7-8 and TRBJ1-4, with D possibly matching TRBD1 (5 bases). This CDR3 is built from 13 residues. From germline, CDR1 is SGHVS and CDR2 FQNEAQ. V was pared by 1 base and J by 10 bases, with 10 bases between. The CDR3 DNA sequence: TGTGCCAGCAGCTTAGGCGGGGGGGGAAAACTGTTTTTT. Translated: CASSLGGGGKLFF.

The chain joins TRBV6-4 to TRBJ2-1, with D perhaps matching TRBD1 (6 bases). Germline V gives CDR1 MRHNA, CDR2 SNTAGT. Trimming left V 2 bases short and J 7 bases short, with 12 bases between. This CDR3 has 14 amino acids. The CDR3 DNA reads TGTGCCAGCAGTGACGGGGACAACCGGAATGAGCAGTTCTTC. Translated: CASSDGDNRNEQFF.

The chain joins TRBV4-1 to TRBJ2-2; TRBD2 matches at 8 bases. The CDR3 is made up of 15 amino acids. CDR1 is MGHRA, CDR2 YSYEKL, per germline. Germline trimming cut 4 bases from V and 6 bases from J; bases unmatched to any gene: 7. The CDR3 DNA follows: TGCGCCAGCAGCCGAGCGGGACTAGTCGCCGGGGAGCTGTTTTTT. Protein product: CASSRAGLVAGELFF.

The chain has TRBV5-1 and TRBJ2-7; D gene uncertain. The CDR3 consists of 12 residues. CDR1 is SGHRS, CDR2 YFSETQ, per germline. V dropped 4 bases and J dropped 0 bases, with 5 bases sitting between them. The DNA for the CDR3 is TGCGCCAGCAGCCAGAGCTCCTACGAGCAGTACTTC. Its translation: CASSQSSYEQYF.

The chain couples TRBV9 to TRBJ2-6, with 7 bases aligning to TRBD1. Unmatched junction bases numbered 5, after V lost 4 bases and J lost 4 bases. CDR1 is SGDLS, CDR2 YYNGEE, per germline. This CDR3 comprises 15 residues. CDR3 DNA sequence: TGTGCCAGCAGCAAGACAGGGAGCGGGGCCAACGTCCTGACTTTC. Translating gives CASSKTGSGANVLTF.